The 13 T cell receptor beta chains below were found in one sample sequenced in a study of T cell repertoires in ileal Crohn's disease. Generated by immunoSEQ multiplex PCR, the TCRdb table keeps only in-frame clones and is missing some. This sample has fewer than 20,000 clones, with less than 65% found just once. Sequencing was performed on ileal tissue. All receptors derive from an adult with Crohn's disease.

This clone turned up a few times. The V call is TRBV28, the J call TRBJ1-4; no clear D gene. Per germline, CDR1 MDHEN and CDR2 SYDVKM. Deletions cut 1 base from V and 10 bases from J, with 10 bases between. The CDR3 is 13 amino acids. The chain's CDR3 is CASSLYRVGKLFF. The CDR3 DNA reads as TGTGCCAGCAGTTTATACCGGGTGGGAAAACTGTTTTTT.

The gene calls are TRBV6-1 and TRBJ2-7; D possibly corresponds to TRBD1 (5 bases). The germline V gene encodes CDR1 MNHNS and CDR2 SASEGT. The CDR3 covers 13 residues. The V gene lost 5 bases and the J gene lost 5 bases, with 13 bases spanning the gap. CDR3 protein: CASSYQGYHEQYF. The CDR3 DNA reads as TGTGCCAGCAGTTATCAGGGATACCACGAGCAGTACTTC.

The chain recombines TRBV11-2 with TRBJ1-3; D not certain. Trimming took 3 bases from V and 4 from J, leaving 10 bases between them. From germline, CDR1 is SGHAT and CDR2 FQNNGV. This CDR3 has 14 amino acids. The DNA of the CDR3 is TGTGCCAGCAGCTTCTCCACGAGCGGAAACACCATATATTTT. Its protein product is CASSFSTSGNTIYF.

This clone has a single count. The chain uses TRBV6-1 and TRBJ2-7, with a possible D match to TRBD1 (5 bases). Trimming cost V 2 bases and J 2 bases, with 10 bases left between them. This CDR3 comprises 14 residues. The germline V gene encodes CDR1 MNHNS and CDR2 SASEGT. The CDR3 is CASSELEGAYEQYF. The CDR3 DNA sequence: TGTGCCAGCAGTGAACTCGAAGGGGCCTACGAGCAGTACTTC.

CDR3 sequence: CASSVRVQEKLFF. The CDR3 bases are TGTGCCAGCAGCGTGAGAGTCCAAGAAAAACTGTTTTTT. The V call is TRBV2, the J call TRBJ1-4; D gene unclear. Germline values: CDR1 SNHLY, CDR2 FYNNEI. V lost 6 bases, J lost 8 bases, and 13 bases lay in between. This CDR3 comprises 13 residues.

The V call is TRBV14, the J call TRBJ1-2; the D gene is possibly TRBD1 (6 bases). Trimming removed 4 bases from V and 2 bases from J, with 11 bases in between. The CDR3 extends over 14 amino acids. In germline, CDR1 is SGHDN, CDR2 FVKESK. The CDR3 nucleotides read TGTGCCAGCAGCCGCATTAGGGGGAACTATGGCTACACCTTC. As protein: CASSRIRGNYGYTF. Drawing the rest from reference TRBV14 and TRBJ1-2, the complete variable domain is EAGVTQFPSHSVIEKGQTVTLRCDPISGHDNLYWYRRVMGKEIKFLLHFVKESKQDESGMPNNRFLAERTGGTYSTLKVQPAELEDSGVYFCASSRIRGNYGYTFGSGTRLTVV.

The chain carries TRBV19 and TRBJ2-5, with 7 bases identical to TRBD1. The CDR3 is 13 residues long. V trimming: 5 bases; J trimming: 5 bases; junction bases outside the gene matches: 5. Per germline, CDR1 LNHDA and CDR2 SQIVND (reference sequence). The CDR3 nucleotides read TGTGCCAGTAGTCCGACAGGGCGGGAGACCCAGTACTTC. Amino acids: CASSPTGRETQYF.

The rearrangement uses TRBV5-1 and TRBJ1-1, with no clear D. Trimming removed 1 base at V and 5 bases at J, with 12 bases between. The CDR3 loop spans 14 amino acids. The germline gives CDR1 SGHRS, CDR2 YFSETQ. CDR3 loop: CASSLRRGTTEAFF. The CDR3 nucleotides read TGCGCCAGCAGCTTGAGGCGGGGTACGACTGAAGCTTTCTTT.

The chain has TRBV19 and TRBJ2-1; 11 bases align to TRBD2. Trimming removed 10 bases from V and 9 bases from J; junction bases left unmatched: 11. CDR3 length equals 14 residues. Germline-derived CDR1 and CDR2 are LNHDA and SQIVND (reference sequence). The CDR3 reads CATGTSGARGEQFF. CDR3 nucleotide sequence: TGTGCCACTGGGACTAGCGGTGCCCGCGGTGAGCAGTTCTTC.

The chain combines TRBV5-4 with TRBJ2-2, with D possibly matching TRBD2 (5 bases). V was cut by 5 bases and J by 0 bases, with 14 bases left in between. Germline CDR1 is SGHNT and CDR2 is YYREEE (reference sequence). The CDR3 has 16 amino acids. The CDR3 spells CASSPAANANTGELFF. The CDR3 nucleotides read TGTGCCAGCAGTCCAGCGGCTAACGCGAACACCGGGGAGCTGTTTTTT.

V usage is TRBV6-5 and J usage is TRBJ2-6, with unresolved D. The CDR3 totals 15 residues. CDR1 MNHEY and CDR2 SVGAGI come from the germline V gene. Trimming pared 7 bases from V and 3 bases from J, leaving 13 bases between. The CDR3 sequence: CASTFRPGGANVLTF. The CDR3 DNA follows: TGTGCCAGCACCTTCCGACCGGGTGGGGCCAACGTCCTGACTTTC.

This clone was observed a handful of times. The chain uses TRBV7-2 and TRBJ2-7, with 11 bases that match TRBD1. This CDR3 is built from 15 residues. The V gene end was trimmed by 5 bases and the J gene end by 2 bases; junction bases not matched to a gene: 5. From germline, CDR1 is SGHTA and CDR2 FQGNSA. Written as DNA, the CDR3 is TGTGCCAGCAGCCCGCGGACAGGGGGCCCCTACGAGCAGTACTTC. This sequence encodes CASSPRTGGPYEQYF.

The chain links TRBV7-7 to TRBJ2-2; 7 nucleotides agree with TRBD2. With 0 bases clipped from V and 8 bases from J, the junction kept 12 bases outside the gene matches. The CDR3 spans 17 residues. Germline assignment: CDR1 SSHAT and CDR2 FNYEAQ (reference sequence). The CDR3 DNA is TGTGCCAGCAGCTTAGCGTCCAGCGGGGCGCTCACGGGGGAGCTGTTTTTT. This gives the protein CASSLASSGALTGELFF.